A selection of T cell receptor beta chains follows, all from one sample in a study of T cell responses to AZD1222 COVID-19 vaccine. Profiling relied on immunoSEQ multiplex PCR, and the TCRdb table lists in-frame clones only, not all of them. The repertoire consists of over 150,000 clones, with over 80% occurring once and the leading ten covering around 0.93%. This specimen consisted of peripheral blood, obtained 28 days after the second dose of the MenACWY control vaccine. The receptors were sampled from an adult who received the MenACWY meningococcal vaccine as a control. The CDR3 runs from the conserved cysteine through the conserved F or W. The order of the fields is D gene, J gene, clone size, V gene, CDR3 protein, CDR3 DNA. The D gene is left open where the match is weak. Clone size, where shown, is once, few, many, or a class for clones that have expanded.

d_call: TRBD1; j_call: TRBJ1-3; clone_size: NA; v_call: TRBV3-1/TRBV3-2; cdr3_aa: CASSHGQDSGNTIYF; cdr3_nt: TGTGCCAGCAGCCATGGACAGGACTCTGGAAACACCATATATTTT
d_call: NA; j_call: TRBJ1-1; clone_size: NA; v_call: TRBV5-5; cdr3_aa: CASRNQANTEAFF; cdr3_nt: TGTGCCAGCAGAAATCAAGCGAACACTGAAGCTTTCTTT
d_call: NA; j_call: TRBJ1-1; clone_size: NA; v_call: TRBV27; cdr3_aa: CASSLGGARDTEAFF; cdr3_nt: TGTGCCAGCAGTTTAGGGGGCGCCCGGGACACTGAAGCTTTCTTT
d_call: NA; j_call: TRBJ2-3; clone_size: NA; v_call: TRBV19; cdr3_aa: CASSSTVGDTQYF; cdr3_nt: TGTGCCAGTAGTTCTACCGTAGGAGATACGCAGTATTTT
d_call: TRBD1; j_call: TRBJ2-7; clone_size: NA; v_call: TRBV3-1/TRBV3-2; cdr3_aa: CASSVDRAYEQYF; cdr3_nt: TGTGCCAGCAGCGTGGACAGGGCCTACGAGCAGTACTTC
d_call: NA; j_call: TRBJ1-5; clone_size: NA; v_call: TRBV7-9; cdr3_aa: CASSPIRISQSSNQPQHF; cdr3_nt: TGTGCCAGCAGCCCGATCCGAATTAGCCAGTCTTCAAATCAGCCCCAGCATTTT
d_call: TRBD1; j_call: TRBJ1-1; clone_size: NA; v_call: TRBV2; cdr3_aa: CASFRDRVATEAFF; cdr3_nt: TGTGCCAGCTTTCGGGACAGGGTGGCCACTGAAGCTTTCTTT
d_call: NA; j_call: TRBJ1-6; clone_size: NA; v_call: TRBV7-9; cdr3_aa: CASSLNGAVNSPLHF; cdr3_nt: TGTGCCAGCAGCTTAAACGGGGCCGTAAATTCACCCCTCCACTTT
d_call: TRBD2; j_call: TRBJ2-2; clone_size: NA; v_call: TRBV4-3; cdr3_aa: CASSQDLAGITGELFF; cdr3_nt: TGCGCCAGCAGCCAAGACCTAGCGGGGATCACCGGGGAGCTGTTTTTT
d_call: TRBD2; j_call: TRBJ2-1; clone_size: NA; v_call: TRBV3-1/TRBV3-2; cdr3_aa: CASSPSGGAYNEQFF; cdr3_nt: TGTGCCAGCAGCCCGAGCGGGGGGGCTTACAATGAGCAGTTCTTC
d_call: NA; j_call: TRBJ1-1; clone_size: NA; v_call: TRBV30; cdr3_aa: CAWTTVWKAFF; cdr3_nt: TGTGCCTGGACTACGGTATGGAAAGCTTTCTTT
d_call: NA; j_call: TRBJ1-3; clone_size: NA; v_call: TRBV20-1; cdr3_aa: CSASASDRSTIYF; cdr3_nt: TGCAGTGCTAGTGCCTCCGACCGTTCCACCATATATTTT
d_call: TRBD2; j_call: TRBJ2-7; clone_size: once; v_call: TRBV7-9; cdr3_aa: CASSTVLAGGADEQYF; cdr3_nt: TGTGCCAGCAGCACAGTACTAGCGGGGGGCGCAGACGAGCAGTACTTC
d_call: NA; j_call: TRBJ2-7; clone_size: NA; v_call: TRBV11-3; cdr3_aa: CASSRTAGEQYF; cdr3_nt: TGTGCCAGCAGTCGGACCGCGGGAGAGCAGTACTTC
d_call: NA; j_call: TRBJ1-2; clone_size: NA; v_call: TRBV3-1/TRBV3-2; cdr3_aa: CASSPGGSGYGYTF; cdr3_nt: TGTGCCAGCAGCCCCGGGGGCTCGGGCTATGGCTACACCTTC
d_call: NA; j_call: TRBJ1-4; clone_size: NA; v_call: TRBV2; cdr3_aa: CASLLSEKLFF; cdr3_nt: TGTGCCAGCTTACTTTCCGAAAAACTGTTTTTT
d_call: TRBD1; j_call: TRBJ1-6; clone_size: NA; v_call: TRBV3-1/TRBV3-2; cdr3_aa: CASMRQGSGSSPLHF; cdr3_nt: TGTGCCAGCATGAGACAGGGCTCAGGAAGTTCACCCCTCCACTTT
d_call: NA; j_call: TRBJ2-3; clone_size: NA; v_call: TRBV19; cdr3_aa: CASSPWAAGTDTQYF; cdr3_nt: TGTGCCAGTAGCCCTTGGGCAGCGGGCACAGATACGCAGTATTTT
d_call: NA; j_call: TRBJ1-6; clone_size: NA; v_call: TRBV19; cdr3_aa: CASKEGLHSPLHF; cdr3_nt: TGTGCCAGTAAGGAGGGGCTACATTCACCCCTCCACTTT
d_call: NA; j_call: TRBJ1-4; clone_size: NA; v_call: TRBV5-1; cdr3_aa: CASSLDSSFEKLFF; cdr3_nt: TGCGCCAGCAGCTTGGACAGTAGCTTTGAAAAACTGTTTTTT
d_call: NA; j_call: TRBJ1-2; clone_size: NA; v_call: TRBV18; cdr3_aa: CASSPLVTLTYGYTF; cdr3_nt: TGTGCCAGCTCACCACTTGTCACCTTGACCTATGGCTACACCTTC
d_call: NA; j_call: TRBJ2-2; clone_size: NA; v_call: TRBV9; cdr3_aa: CASSGGHHGTTGELFF; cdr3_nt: TGTGCCAGCAGCGGCGGACACCATGGGACCACCGGGGAGCTGTTTTTT
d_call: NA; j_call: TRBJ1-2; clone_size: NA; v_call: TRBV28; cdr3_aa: CATRPTIEEGYTF; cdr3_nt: TGTGCCACCAGACCCACCATCGAGGAGGGCTACACCTTC
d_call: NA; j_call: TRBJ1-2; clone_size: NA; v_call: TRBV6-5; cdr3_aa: CASSLTDSVPYGYTF; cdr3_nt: TGTGCCAGCAGCCTGACTGACAGCGTCCCCTATGGCTACACCTTC
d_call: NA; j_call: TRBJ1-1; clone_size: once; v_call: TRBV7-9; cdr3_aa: CASSEQRGGWIEAFF; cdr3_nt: TGTGCCAGCAGCGAACAACGGGGGGGCTGGATTGAAGCTTTCTTT